This T cell receptor beta chain was documented in a study of tumor and adjacent non-tumor tissue in lung cancer. Study in general: Histology: 12 adenocarcinoma, a couple of squamous cell carcinoma, 1 small cell lung cancer.

No cell sorting was done before RNA was extracted from the tissue. Donors were chemotherapy-naive, newly diagnosed lung cancer surgical patients in China, August–late 2014. Study-wide results and limits: Tumor TCR diversity, when higher, was linked to shorter survival. Normal lung showed higher cumulative top 100 clone frequency than tumor.

TCRbeta libraries were built with three rounds of nested PCR, modified from ARM-PCR. One entry per CDR3 protein results from TCRdb running MiXCR on the multiplex PCR reads. The sample contains under 150,000 distinct CDR3 sequences, roughly 66% of which appear only once. Germline V gene data show CDR1 as MNHNS and CDR2 as SASEGT. The CDR3 runs 14 residues. This clonotype was observed a single time. Its antigen is as yet unknown. An end of the junction differs from the germline gene, which may be a read error. The chain joins TRBV6-1 to TRBJ1-2; TRBD1 agrees at 9 bases. The sequencing input was lung tumor tissue. The receptor comes from a man between 60 and 70 years old with small cell lung cancer. CDR3 sequence reads: CVSAGQGGIYGHTF. Written as DNA, the CDR3 is TGTGTCAGCGCGGGACAGGGTGGTATTTATGGCCACACCTTC.